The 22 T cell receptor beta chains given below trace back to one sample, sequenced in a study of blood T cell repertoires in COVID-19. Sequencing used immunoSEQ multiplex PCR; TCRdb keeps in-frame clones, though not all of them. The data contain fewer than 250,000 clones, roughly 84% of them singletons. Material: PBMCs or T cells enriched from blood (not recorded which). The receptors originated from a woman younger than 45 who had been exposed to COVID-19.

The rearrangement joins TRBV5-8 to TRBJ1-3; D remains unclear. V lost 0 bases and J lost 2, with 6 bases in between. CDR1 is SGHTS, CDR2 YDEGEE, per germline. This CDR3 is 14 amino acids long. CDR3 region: CASSLDGTGNTIYF. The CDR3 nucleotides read TGTGCCAGCAGCTTGGACGGTACTGGAAACACCATATATTTT.

The CDR3 DNA follows: TGCAGCGCCGGGAGACAGGGGGCCTACGAGCAGTACTTC. Translating it yields CSAGRQGAYEQYF. The chain links TRBV29-1 to TRBJ2-7; 9 positions agree with TRBD1. The length of the CDR3 is 13 residues. The junction had 6 bases not matched to a gene; V was cut back by 7 bases and J by 2 bases. CDR1 SQVTM and CDR2 ANQGSEA come from the germline V gene.

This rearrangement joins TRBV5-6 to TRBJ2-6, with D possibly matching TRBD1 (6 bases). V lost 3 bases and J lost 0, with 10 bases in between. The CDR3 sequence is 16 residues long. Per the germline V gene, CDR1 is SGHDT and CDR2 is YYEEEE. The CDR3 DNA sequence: TGTGCCAGCAGCTGGACAGCTAACTCTGGGGCCAACGTCCTGACTTTC. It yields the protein CASSWTANSGANVLTF.

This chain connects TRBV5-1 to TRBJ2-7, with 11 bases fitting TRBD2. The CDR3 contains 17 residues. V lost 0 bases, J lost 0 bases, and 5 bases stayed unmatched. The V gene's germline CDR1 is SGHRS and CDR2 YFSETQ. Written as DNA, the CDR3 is TGCGCCAGCAGCTTGGGGACTAGCGGGCTAATCTCCTACGAGCAGTACTTC. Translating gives CASSLGTSGLISYEQYF.

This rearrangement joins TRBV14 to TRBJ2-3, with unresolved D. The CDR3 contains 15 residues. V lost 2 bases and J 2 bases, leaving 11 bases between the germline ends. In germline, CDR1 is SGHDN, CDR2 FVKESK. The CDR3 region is CASSQRAGNTDTQYF. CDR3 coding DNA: TGTGCCAGCAGCCAAAGAGCAGGAAACACAGATACGCAGTATTTT.

In DNA, the CDR3 is TGTGCCAGCAGGATAGAGTTTGGCAATCAGCCCCAGCATTTT. Protein product: CASRIEFGNQPQHF. This chain uses TRBV28 with TRBJ1-5; D call uncertain. CDR3 length: 14 residues. Trimming pared 6 bases from V and 2 bases from J, leaving 11 bases between. Germline-derived CDR1 and CDR2 are MDHEN and SYDVKM.

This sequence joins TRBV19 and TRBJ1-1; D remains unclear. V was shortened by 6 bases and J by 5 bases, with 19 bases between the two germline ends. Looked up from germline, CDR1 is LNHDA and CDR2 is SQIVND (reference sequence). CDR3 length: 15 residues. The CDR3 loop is CASSSPSGSGTEAFF. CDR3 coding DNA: TGTGCCAGTAGCAGCCCAAGCGGGAGTGGGACTGAAGCTTTCTTT.

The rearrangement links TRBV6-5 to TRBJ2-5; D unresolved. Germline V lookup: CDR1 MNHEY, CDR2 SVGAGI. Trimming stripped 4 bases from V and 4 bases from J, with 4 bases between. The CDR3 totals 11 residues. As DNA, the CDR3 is TGTGCCAGCAGTTCCAGAGAGACCCAGTACTTC. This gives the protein CASSSRETQYF.

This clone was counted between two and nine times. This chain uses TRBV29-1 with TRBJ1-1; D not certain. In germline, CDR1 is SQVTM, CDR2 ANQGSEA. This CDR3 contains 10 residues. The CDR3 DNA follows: TGCACCGTACAAAACACTGAAGCTTTCTTT. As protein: CTVQNTEAFF.

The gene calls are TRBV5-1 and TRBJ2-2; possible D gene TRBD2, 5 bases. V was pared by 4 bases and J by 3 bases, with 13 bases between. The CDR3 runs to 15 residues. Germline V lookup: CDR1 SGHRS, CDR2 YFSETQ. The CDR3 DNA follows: TGCGCCAGCAGCGAGCGGTCCTCTGACACCGGGGAGCTGTTTTTT. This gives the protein CASSERSSDTGELFF.

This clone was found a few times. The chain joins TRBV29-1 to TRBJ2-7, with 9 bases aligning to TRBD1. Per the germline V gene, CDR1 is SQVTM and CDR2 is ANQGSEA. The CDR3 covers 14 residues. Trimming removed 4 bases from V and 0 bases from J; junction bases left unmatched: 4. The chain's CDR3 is CSVVSTGGSYEQYF. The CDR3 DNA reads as TGCAGCGTTGTCTCGACAGGGGGCTCCTACGAGCAGTACTTC.

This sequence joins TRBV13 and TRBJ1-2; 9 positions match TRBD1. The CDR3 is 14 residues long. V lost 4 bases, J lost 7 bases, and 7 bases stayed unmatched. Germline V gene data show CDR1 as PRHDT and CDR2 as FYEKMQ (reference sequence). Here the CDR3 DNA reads TGTGCCAGCAGCTCTCTACAGGGGGCGCCTGGCTACACCTTC. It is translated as CASSSLQGAPGYTF.

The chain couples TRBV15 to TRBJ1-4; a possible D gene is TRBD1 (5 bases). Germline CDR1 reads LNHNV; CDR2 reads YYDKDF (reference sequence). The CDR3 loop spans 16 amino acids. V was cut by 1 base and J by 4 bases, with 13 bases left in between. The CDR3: CATSRGGTEHNEKLFF. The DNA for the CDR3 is TGTGCCACCAGCAGAGGGGGCACGGAACATAATGAAAAACTGTTTTTT. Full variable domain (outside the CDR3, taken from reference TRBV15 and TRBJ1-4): DAMVIQNPRYQVTQFGKPVTLSCSQTLNHNVMYWYQQKSSQAPKLLFHYYDKDFNNEADTPDNFQSRRPNTSFCFLDIRSPGLGDTAMYLCATSRGGTEHNEKLFFGSGTQLSVL.

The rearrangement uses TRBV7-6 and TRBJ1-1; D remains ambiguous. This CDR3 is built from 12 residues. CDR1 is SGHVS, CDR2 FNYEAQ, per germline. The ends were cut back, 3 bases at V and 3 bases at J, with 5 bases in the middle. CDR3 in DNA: TGTGCCAGCAGCTTCGGGGACACTGAAGCTTTCTTT. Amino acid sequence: CASSFGDTEAFF.

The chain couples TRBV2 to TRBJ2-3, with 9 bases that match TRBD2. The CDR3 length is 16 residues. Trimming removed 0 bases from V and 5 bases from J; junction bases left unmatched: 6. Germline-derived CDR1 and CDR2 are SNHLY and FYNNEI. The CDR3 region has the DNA TGTGCCAGCAGTGAAGCCGGCGGGGGGGCTGGAGATACGCAGTATTTT. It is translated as CASSEAGGGAGDTQYF.

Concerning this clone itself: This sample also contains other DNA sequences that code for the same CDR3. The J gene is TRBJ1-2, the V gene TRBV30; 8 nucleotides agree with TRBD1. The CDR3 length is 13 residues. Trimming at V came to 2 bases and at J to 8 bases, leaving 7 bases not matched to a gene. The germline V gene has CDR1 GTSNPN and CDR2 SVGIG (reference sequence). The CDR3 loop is CAWSTGQGGGYTF. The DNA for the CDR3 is TGTGCCTGGAGTACAGGACAGGGAGGCGGCTACACCTTC. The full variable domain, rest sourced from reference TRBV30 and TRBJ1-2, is SQTIHQWPATLVQPVGSPLSLECTVEGTSNPNLYWYRQAAGRGLQLLFYSVGIGQISSEVPQNLSASRPQDRQFILSSKKLLLSDSGFYLCAWSTGQGGGYTFGSGTRLTVV.

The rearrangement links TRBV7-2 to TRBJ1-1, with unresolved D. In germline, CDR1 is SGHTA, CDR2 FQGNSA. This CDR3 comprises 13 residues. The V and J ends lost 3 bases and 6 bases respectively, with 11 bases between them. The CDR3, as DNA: TGTGCCAGCAGCTTGATCGGGTTCCCTGAAGCTTTCTTT. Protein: CASSLIGFPEAFF.

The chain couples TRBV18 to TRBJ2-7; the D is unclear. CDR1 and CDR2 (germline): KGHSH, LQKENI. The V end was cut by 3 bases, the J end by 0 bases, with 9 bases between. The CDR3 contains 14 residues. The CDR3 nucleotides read TGTGCCAGCTCACCCGTCACAAACTCCTACGAGCAGTACTTC. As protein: CASSPVTNSYEQYF. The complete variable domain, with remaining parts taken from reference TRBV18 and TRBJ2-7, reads NAGVMQNPRHLVRRRGQEARLRCSPMKGHSHVYWYRQLPEEGLKFMVYLQKENIIDESGMPKERFSAEFPKEGPSILRIQQVVRGDSAAYFCASSPVTNSYEQYFGPGTRLTVT.

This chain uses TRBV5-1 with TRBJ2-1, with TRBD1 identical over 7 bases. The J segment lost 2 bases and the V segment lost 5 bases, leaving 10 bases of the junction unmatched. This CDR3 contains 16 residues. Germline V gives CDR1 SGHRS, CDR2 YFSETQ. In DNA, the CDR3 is TGCGCCAGCAGTTCCGATGGGGACAGTACCTACAATGAGCAGTTCTTC. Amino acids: CASSSDGDSTYNEQFF.

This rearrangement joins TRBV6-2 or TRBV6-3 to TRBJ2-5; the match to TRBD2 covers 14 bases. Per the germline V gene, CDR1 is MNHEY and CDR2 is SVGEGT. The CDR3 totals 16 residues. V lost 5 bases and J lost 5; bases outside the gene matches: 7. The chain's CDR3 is CASSLLTSGGAETQYF. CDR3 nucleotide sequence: TGTGCCAGCAGTCTCCTGACTAGCGGGGGGGCTGAGACCCAGTACTTC.

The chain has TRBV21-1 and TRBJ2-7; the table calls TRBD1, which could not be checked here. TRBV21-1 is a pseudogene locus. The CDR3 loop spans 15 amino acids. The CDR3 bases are TGTGCCAGCAGGAAACACCGGACAGGGGGAGACGAGCAGTACTTC. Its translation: CASRKHRTGGDEQYF.

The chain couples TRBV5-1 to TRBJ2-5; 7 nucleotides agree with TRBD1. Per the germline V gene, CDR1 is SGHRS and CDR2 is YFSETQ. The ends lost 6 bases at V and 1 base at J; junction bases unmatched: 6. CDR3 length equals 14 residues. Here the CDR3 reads CASTSRQGQETQYF. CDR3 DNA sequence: TGCGCCAGCACCTCGCGACAGGGCCAAGAGACCCAGTACTTC.